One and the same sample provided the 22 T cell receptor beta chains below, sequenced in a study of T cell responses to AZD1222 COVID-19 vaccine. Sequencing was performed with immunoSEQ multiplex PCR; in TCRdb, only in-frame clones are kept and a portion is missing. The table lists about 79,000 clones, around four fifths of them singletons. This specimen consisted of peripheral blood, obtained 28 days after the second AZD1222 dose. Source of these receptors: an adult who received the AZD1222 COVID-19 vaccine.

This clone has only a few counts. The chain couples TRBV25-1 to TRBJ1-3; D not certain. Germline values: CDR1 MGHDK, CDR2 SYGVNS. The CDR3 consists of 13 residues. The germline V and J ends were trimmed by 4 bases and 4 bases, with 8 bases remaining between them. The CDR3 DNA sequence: TGTGCCAGCAGTGGACTCCGGGGAAACACCATATATTTT. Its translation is CASSGLRGNTIYF.

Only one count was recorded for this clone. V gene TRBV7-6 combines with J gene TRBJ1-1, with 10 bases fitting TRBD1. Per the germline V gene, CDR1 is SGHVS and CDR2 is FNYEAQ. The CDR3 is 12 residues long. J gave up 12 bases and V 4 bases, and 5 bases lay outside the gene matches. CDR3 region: CASSSDRGKTFF. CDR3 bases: TGTGCCAGCAGCTCGGACAGGGGGAAAACTTTCTTT.

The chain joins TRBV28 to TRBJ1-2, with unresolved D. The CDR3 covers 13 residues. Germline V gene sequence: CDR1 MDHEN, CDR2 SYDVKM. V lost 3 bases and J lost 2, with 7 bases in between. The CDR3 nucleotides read TGTGCCAGCAGTTTTGGTCAGAACTATGGCTACACCTTC. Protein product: CASSFGQNYGYTF.

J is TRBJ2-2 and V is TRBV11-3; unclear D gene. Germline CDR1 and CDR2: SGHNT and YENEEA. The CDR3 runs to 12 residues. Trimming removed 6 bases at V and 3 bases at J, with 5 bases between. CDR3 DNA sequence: TGTGCCAGCAGTCCTCACACCGGGGAGCTGTTTTTT. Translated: CASSPHTGELFF. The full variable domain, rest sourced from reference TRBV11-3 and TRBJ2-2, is EAGVVQSPRYKIIEKKQPVAFWCNPISGHNTLYWYLQNLGQGPELLIRYENEEAVDDSQLPKDRFSAERLKGVDSTLKIQPAELGDSAVYLCASSPHTGELFFGEGSRLTVL.

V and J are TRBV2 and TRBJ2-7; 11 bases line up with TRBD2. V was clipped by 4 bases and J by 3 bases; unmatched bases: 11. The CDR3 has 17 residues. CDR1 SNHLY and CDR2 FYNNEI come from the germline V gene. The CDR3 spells CASSVAPSGTSGYEQYF. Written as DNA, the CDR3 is TGTGCCAGCAGTGTTGCCCCCTCCGGGACTAGCGGCTACGAGCAGTACTTC.

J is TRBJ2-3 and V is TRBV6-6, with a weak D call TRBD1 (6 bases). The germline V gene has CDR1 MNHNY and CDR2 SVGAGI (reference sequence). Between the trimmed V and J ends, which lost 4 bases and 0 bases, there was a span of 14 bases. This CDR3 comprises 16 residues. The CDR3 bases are TGTGCCAGCAGTTTATACGGGACATCTAGCACAGATACGCAGTATTTT. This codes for CASSLYGTSSTDTQYF.

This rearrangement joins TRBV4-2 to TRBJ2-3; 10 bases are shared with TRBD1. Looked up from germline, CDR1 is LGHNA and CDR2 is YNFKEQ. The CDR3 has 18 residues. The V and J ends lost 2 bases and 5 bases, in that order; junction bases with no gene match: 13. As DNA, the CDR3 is TGTGCCAGCAGCCAATCCACCGGGACAGGGGCCCGGGGAGATACGCAGTATTTT. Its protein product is CASSQSTGTGARGDTQYF.

The CDR3: CASSSQGYPTDTQYF. CDR3 sequence (DNA): TGTGCCAGCAGCTCACAGGGATACCCCACAGATACGCAGTATTTT. The genes are TRBV7-9 and TRBJ2-3; D may be TRBD1 (6 bases). The CDR3 contains 15 residues. CDR1 SEHNR and CDR2 FQNEAQ come from the germline V gene (reference sequence). Trimming removed 4 bases from V and 2 bases from J, with 13 bases in between.

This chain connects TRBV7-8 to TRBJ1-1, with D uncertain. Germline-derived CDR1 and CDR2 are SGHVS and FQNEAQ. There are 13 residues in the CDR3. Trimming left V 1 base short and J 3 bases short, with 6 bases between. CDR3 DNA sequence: TGTGCCAGCAGCTTAGTTCGCTACACTGAAGCTTTCTTT. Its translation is CASSLVRYTEAFF.

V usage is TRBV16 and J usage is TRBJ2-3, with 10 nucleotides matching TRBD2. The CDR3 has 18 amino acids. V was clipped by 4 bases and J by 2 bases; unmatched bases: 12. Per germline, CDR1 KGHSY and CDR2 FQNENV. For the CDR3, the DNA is TGTGCCAGCAGCCCTACGTGGGGTAGCGGGAGGCCCACAGATACGCAGTATTTT. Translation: CASSPTWGSGRPTDTQYF.

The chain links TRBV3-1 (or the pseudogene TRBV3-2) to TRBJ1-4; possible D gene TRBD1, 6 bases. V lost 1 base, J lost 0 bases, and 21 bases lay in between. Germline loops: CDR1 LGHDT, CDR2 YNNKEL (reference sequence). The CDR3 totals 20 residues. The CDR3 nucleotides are TGTGCCAGCAGCCAAGGTGTCAGGGGCCTATCGGTCGCAACTAATGAAAAACTGTTTTTT. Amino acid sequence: CASSQGVRGLSVATNEKLFF.

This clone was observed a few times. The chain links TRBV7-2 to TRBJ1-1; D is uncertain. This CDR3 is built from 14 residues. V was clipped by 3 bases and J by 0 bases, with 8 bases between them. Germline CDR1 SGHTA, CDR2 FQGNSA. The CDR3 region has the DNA TGTGCCAGCAGCTTGGATTGGGTGAACACTGAAGCTTTCTTT. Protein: CASSLDWVNTEAFF.

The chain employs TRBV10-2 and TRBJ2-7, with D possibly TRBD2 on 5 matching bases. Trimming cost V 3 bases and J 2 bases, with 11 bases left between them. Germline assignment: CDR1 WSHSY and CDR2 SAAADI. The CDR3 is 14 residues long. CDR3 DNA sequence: TGCGCCAGCAGTGATCGGGCGGGTGCCTACGAGCAGTACTTC. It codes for CASSDRAGAYEQYF.

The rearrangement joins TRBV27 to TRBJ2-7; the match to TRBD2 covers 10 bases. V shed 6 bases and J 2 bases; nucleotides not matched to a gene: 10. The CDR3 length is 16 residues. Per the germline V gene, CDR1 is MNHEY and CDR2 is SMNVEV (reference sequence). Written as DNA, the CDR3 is TGTGCCAGCAGAGCCGGGACTAGCGCGAAAACCTACGAGCAGTACTTC. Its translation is CASRAGTSAKTYEQYF.

CDR3 in amino acids: CASSLAYGQSNSPLHF. CDR3 bases: TGTGCCAGCAGCTTAGCATACGGACAGTCTAATTCACCCCTCCACTTT. The gene calls are TRBV7-8 and TRBJ1-6, with D possibly TRBD1 on 6 matching bases. Germline V CDR1 and CDR2: SGHVS, FQNEAQ. This CDR3 comprises 16 residues. The ends were cut back, 0 bases at V and 6 bases at J, with 12 bases in the middle. The entire variable domain, with the rest obtained from reference TRBV7-8 and TRBJ1-6, is as follows: GAGVSQSPRYKVAKRGQDVALRCDPISGHVSLFWYQQALGQGPEFLTYFQNEAQLDKSGLPSDRFFAERPEGSVSTLKIQRTQQEDSAVYLCASSLAYGQSNSPLHFGNGTRLTVT.

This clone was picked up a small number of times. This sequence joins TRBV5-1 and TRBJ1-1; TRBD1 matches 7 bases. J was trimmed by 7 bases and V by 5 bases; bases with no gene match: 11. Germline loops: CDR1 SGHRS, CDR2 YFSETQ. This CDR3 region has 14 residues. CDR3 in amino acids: CASRWGDRAHEAFF. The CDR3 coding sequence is TGCGCCAGCAGATGGGGCGACAGGGCCCATGAAGCTTTCTTT.

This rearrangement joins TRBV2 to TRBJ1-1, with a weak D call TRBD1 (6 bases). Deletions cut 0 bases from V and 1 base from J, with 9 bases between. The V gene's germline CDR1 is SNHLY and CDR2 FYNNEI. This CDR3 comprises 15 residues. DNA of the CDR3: TGTGCCAGCAGTGAAGCGCTAGGGGGGAACACTGAAGCTTTCTTT. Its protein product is CASSEALGGNTEAFF.

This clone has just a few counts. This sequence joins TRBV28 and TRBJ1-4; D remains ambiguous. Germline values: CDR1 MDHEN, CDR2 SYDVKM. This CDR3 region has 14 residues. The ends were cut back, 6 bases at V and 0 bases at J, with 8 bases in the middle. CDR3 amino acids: CASRSLATNEKLFF. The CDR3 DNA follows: TGTGCCAGCAGATCACTTGCAACTAATGAAAAACTGTTTTTT.

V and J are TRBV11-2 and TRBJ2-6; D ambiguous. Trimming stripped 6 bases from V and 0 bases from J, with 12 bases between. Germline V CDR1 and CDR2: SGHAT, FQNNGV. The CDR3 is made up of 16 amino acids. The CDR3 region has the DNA TGTGCCAGCAGTTCCCCCGACGTCTCTGGGGCCAACGTCCTGACTTTC. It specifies CASSSPDVSGANVLTF.

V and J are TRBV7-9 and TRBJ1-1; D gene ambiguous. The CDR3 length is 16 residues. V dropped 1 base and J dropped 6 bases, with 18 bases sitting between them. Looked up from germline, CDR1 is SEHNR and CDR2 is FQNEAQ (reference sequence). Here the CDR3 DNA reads TGTGCCAGCAGCTTAGTTCTCGCAGAACGGGGAGCTGAAGCTTTCTTT. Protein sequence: CASSLVLAERGAEAFF. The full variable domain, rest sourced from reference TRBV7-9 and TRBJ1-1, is DTGVSQNPRHKITKRGQNVTFRCDPISEHNRLYWYRQTLGQGPEFLTYFQNEAQLEKSRLLSDRFSAERPKGSFSTLEIQRTEQGDSAMYLCASSLVLAERGAEAFFGQGTRLTVV.

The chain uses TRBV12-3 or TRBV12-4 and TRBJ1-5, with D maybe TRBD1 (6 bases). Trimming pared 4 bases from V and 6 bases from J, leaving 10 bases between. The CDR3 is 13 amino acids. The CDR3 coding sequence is TGTGCCAGCAGTTCAACAGGGTTTCAGCCCCAGCATTTT. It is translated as CASSSTGFQPQHF.

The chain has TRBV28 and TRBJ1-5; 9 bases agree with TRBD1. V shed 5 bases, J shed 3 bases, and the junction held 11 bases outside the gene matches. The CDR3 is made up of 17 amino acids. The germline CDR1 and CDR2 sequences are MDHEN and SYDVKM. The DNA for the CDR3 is TGTGCCAGCAGTCCTTACTCCACAGGGGGCGACAATCAGCCCCAGCATTTT. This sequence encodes CASSPYSTGGDNQPQHF.